Listed below are T cell receptor beta chains from one sample, sequenced in a study of T cell repertoires in aging, cancer and after chemotherapy. TCRdb re-called the multiplex PCR reads through MiXCR, storing one row per CDR3 protein. The sample lists about 13,000 distinct CDR3 sequences, around a quarter occurring once. Specimen: blood. These receptors all come from a human donor in good health. The CDR3 runs from the conserved cysteine through the conserved F or W. The order of the fields is clone size, J gene, V gene, D gene, CDR3 protein, CDR3 DNA. D genes are given only for firm matches. Expanded clones are given a class, and other clones once, few, many or no size at all.

NA TRBJ2-3 TRBV5-1 TRBD1 CASRWGTGGAITDTQYF TGCGCCAGCAGATGGGGGACAGGGGGCGCGATTACAGATACGCAGTATTTT
few TRBJ2-1 TRBV27 TRBD2 CASSSGGGNEQFF TGTGCCAGCAGTAGCGGGGGGGGGAATGAGCAGTTCTTC
NA TRBJ1-2 TRBV24-1 NA CATSDARQNYGYTF TGTGCCACCAGTGATGCTCGACAGAACTATGGCTACACCTTC
few TRBJ2-2 TRBV6-1 NA CASSETATGELFF TGTGCCAGCAGTGAGACAGCGACCGGGGAGCTGTTTTTT
few TRBJ1-2 TRBV5-1 NA CASSLGGGQPDYGYTF TGCGCCAGCAGCTTGGGGGGAGGGCAGCCCGACTATGGCTACACCTTC
NA TRBJ1-2 TRBV6-5 TRBD1 CASSYKTGGVYGYTF TGTGCCAGCAGTTACAAGACAGGGGGCGTCTATGGCTACACCTTC
NA TRBJ2-1 TRBV20-1 NA CSAIHPVLEYNEQFF TGCAGTGCTATCCACCCAGTTTTAGAGTACAATGAGCAGTTCTTC
few TRBJ1-4 TRBV5-4 TRBD1 CASSFGTGGEKLFF TGTGCCAGCAGCTTTGGGACAGGGGGTGAAAAACTGTTTTTT
medium-sized TRBJ1-1 TRBV30 NA CAWSLKPWITEAFF TGTGCCTGGAGTTTGAAACCGTGGATCACTGAAGCTTTCTTT
medium-sized TRBJ1-1 TRBV7-6 NA CASSLAPRGILNTEAFF TGTGCCAGCAGCTTAGCCCCTCGGGGGATACTGAACACTGAAGCTTTCTTT
few TRBJ1-2 TRBV20-1 NA CSARVPRGEGNYGYTF TGCAGTGCTAGAGTTCCGCGGGGTGAGGGGAACTATGGCTACACCTTC
medium-sized TRBJ2-5 TRBV7-2 NA CASSLVGWYQETQYF TGTGCCAGCAGCTTAGTGGGGTGGTACCAAGAGACCCAGTACTTC
NA TRBJ1-1 TRBV6-5 NA CASSYSMGGEMNTEAFF TGTGCCAGCAGTTACTCGATGGGGGGGGAAATGAACACTGAAGCTTTCTTT
NA TRBJ2-3 TRBV25-1 NA CASSEYFESTDTQYF TGTGCCAGCAGTGAATATTTCGAGAGCACAGATACGCAGTATTTT
NA TRBJ2-3 TRBV11-3 TRBD1 CASSSTGGVDTQYF TGTGCCAGCAGCTCAACAGGGGGCGTAGATACGCAGTATTTT
NA TRBJ1-5 TRBV19 NA CASTIRPNSNQPQHF TGTGCCAGTACGATCCGCCCAAATAGCAATCAGCCCCAGCATTTT
few TRBJ2-6 TRBV18 NA CASSPDRSGANVLTF TGTGCCAGCTCACCAGACAGGTCTGGGGCCAACGTCCTGACTTTC
few TRBJ1-4 TRBV11-2 TRBD1 CASSLDDFGTEEEKLFF TGTGCCAGCAGCTTAGATGATTTCGGGACAGAGGAAGAAAAACTGTTTTTT
NA TRBJ1-4 TRBV27 NA CASTLNRDLTEKLFF TGTGCCAGCACCTTAAACCGGGACCTTACAGAAAAACTGTTTTTT
NA TRBJ1-1 TRBV6-5 NA CASSPPGWGTEAFF TGTGCCAGCAGTCCACCGGGGTGGGGCACTGAAGCTTTCTTT
medium-sized TRBJ1-1 TRBV7-2 NA CASSHGGQVTEAFF TGTGCCAGCAGCCATGGGGGGCAGGTCACTGAAGCTTTCTTT
few TRBJ2-6 TRBV19 NA CASRPAPLGRQGTGANVLTF TGTGCCAGTAGGCCCGCCCCCCTTGGACGGCAGGGAACTGGGGCCAACGTCCTGACTTTC
once TRBJ1-3 TRBV29-1 TRBD1 CSVGWTGDGNTIYF TGCAGCGTTGGCTGGACAGGGGATGGAAACACCATATATTTT
few TRBJ2-2 TRBV6-4 NA CATSGRANTGELFF TGTGCCACCTCTGGCAGGGCGAACACCGGGGAGCTGTTTTTT
NA TRBJ1-4 TRBV20-1 NA CSASSPGRDNEKLFF TGCAGTGCTAGCAGCCCCGGGCGGGATAATGAAAAACTGTTTTTT
NA TRBJ1-1 TRBV4-3 TRBD1 CASSQDLDRVMNTEAFF TGCGCCAGCAGCCAAGATTTGGACAGGGTCATGAACACTGAAGCTTTCTTT
NA TRBJ2-3 TRBV5-6 TRBD1 CASSLVTGSPDTQYF TGTGCCAGCAGCTTGGTGACAGGGTCCCCAGATACGCAGTATTTT
medium-sized TRBJ1-6 TRBV6-2/TRBV6-3 TRBD1 CASAGQGGSSPLHF TGTGCCAGCGCTGGACAGGGAGGCAGCTCACCCCTCCACTTT
few TRBJ1-4 TRBV6-2/TRBV6-3 NA CASTMREGVATNEKLFF TGTGCCAGCACAATGAGAGAAGGAGTTGCAACTAATGAAAAACTGTTTTTT
NA TRBJ1-3 TRBV12-3/TRBV12-4 TRBD1 CASSLQTGYGNTIYF TGTGCCAGCAGTTTACAGACAGGGTACGGAAACACCATATATTTT
few TRBJ1-4 TRBV25-1 NA CASSETRGWGNFNEKLFF TGTGCCAGCAGTGAAACACGAGGCTGGGGGAACTTTAATGAAAAACTGTTTTTT
few TRBJ1-3 TRBV5-1 NA CASSVGASGNTIYF TGCGCCAGCAGCGTCGGAGCCTCTGGAAACACCATATATTTT
few TRBJ2-2 TRBV6-1 NA CASVPVANTGELFF TGTGCCAGCGTCCCGGTTGCGAACACCGGGGAGCTGTTTTTT
NA TRBJ2-1 TRBV5-1 NA CASSREQSYNEQFF TGCGCCAGCAGCCGGGAACAGTCCTACAATGAGCAGTTCTTC
NA TRBJ1-4 TRBV7-9 NA CASSRDTTNEKLFF TGTGCCAGCAGTCGAGATACAACTAATGAAAAACTGTTTTTT
NA TRBJ2-2 TRBV5-1 NA CASSPGALNTGELFF TGCGCCAGCAGCCCAGGGGCCTTAAACACCGGGGAGCTGTTTTTT
NA TRBJ1-5 TRBV5-1 NA CASSLDSNSNQPQHF TGCGCCAGCAGCTTGGACAGTAATAGCAATCAGCCCCAGCATTTT
NA TRBJ2-3 TRBV28 NA CASSSGGPDTQYF TGTGCCAGCAGTTCGGGGGGCCCAGATACGCAGTATTTT
medium-sized TRBJ1-6 TRBV6-1 TRBD1 CASSERTGMESPLHF TGTGCCAGCAGTGAACGGACAGGCATGGAGTCACCCCTCCACTTT
NA TRBJ1-2 TRBV5-1 NA CASTLIPDTNYGYTF TGCGCCAGCACCTTGATCCCAGATACTAACTATGGCTACACCTTC
few TRBJ2-1 TRBV6-1 TRBD2 CASDRKIAGVYEQFF TGTGCCAGCGATCGAAAGATAGCGGGAGTGTATGAGCAGTTCTTC
NA TRBJ2-1 TRBV24-1 TRBD2 CATGTGGSPNNEQFF TGTGCCACCGGGACCGGGGGGTCTCCGAACAATGAGCAGTTCTTC
few TRBJ2-4 TRBV15 NA CATSLQEVAKNIQYF TGTGCCACCAGCCTTCAGGAGGTAGCCAAAAACATTCAGTACTTC
medium-sized TRBJ2-3 TRBV7-9 NA CASSAGSTQYF TGTGCCAGCAGCGCCGGGAGTACGCAGTATTTT
NA TRBJ1-3 TRBV10-3 NA CAISEEDGLSGNTIYF TGTGCCATCAGTGAGGAGGACGGGCTCTCTGGAAACACCATATATTTT
large TRBJ2-3 TRBV6-4 TRBD2 CASSEGTSPTDTQYF TGTGCCAGCAGTGAAGGGACTAGCCCAACAGATACGCAGTATTTT
NA TRBJ1-1 TRBV28 NA CASSYLANTEAFF TGTGCCAGCAGTTACCTGGCTAACACTGAAGCTTTCTTT
medium-sized TRBJ2-1 TRBV19 TRBD2 CASRLAGGYNEQFF TGTGCCAGTCGACTAGCGGGGGGTTACAATGAGCAGTTCTTC
medium-sized TRBJ1-6 TRBV19 TRBD1 CASTPDRGSPLHF TGTGCCAGTACCCCGGACAGGGGTTCACCCCTCCACTTT